This TCR beta chain was retrieved from a study of CD8 T cells in Susac syndrome. The CDR3 is 15 residues long. The V and J ends lost 0 bases and 12 bases, in that order; junction bases with no gene match: 10. The germline V gene encodes CDR1 LGHNT and CDR2 FRNRAP. Reverse transcription of roughly 0.45 to 1 ug RNA used random hexamers. TCRdb ran MiXCR on the immunoSEQ multiplex PCR reads and lists one entry per CDR3 protein. The data show fewer than 350,000 distinct CDR3 sequences, about 90% seen once. The TCR sequence derives from a human donor with multiple sclerosis. V gene TRBV12-5 combines with J gene TRBJ2-1; 8 nucleotides align to TRBD1. Source material: CD4+ T cells from PBMCs. DNA for the CDR3: TGTGCTAGTGGTTTGGTACCCGGACAGGGCCGAAGGCAGTTCTTC. It is translated as CASGLVPGQGRRQFF.